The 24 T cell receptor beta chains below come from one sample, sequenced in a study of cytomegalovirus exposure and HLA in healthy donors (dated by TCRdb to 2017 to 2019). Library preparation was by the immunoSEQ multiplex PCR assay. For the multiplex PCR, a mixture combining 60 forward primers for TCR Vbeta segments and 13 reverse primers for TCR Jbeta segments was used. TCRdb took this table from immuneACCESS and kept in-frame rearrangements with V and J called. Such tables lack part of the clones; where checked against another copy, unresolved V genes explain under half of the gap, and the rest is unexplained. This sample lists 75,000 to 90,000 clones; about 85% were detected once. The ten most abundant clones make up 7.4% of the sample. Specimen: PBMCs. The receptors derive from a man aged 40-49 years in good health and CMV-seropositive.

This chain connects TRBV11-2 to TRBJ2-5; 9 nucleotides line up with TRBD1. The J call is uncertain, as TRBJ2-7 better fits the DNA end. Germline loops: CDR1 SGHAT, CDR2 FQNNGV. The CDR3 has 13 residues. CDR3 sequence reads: CASSRTGENEQYF. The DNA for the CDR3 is TGTGCCAGCAGCCGGACAGGGGAGAACGAGCAGTACTTC.

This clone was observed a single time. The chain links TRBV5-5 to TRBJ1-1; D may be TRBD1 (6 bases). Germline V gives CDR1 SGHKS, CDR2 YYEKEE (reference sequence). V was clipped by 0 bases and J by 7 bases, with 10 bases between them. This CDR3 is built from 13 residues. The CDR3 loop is CASSLEGHLEAFF. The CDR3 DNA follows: TGTGCCAGCAGCTTGGAGGGACACCTTGAAGCTTTCTTT.

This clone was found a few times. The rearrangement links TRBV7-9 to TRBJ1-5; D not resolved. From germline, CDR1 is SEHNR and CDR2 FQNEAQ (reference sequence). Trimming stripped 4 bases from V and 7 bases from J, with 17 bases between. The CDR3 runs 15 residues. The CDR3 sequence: CASSSGTVEGQPQHF. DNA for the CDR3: TGTGCCAGCAGCTCGGGCACGGTAGAGGGCCAGCCCCAGCATTTT.

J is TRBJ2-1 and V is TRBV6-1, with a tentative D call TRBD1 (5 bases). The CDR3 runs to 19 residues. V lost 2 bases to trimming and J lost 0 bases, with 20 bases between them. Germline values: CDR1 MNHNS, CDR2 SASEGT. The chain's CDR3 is CASSEWPQTVFGSYNEQFF. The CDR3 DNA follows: TGTGCCAGCAGTGAATGGCCTCAGACAGTGTTTGGCTCCTACAATGAGCAGTTCTTC.

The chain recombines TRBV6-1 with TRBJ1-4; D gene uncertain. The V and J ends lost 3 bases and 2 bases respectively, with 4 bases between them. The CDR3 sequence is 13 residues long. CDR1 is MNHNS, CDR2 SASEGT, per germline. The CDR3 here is CASSDGTNEKLFF. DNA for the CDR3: TGTGCCAGCAGTGACGGGACTAATGAAAAACTGTTTTTT.

The CDR3 reads CASRMDYVQETQYF. DNA of the CDR3: TGTGCCAGCAGGATGGACTATGTCCAAGAGACCCAGTACTTC. V gene TRBV6-5 combines with J gene TRBJ2-5; possibly TRBD2 for D (6 bases). The CDR3 extends over 14 amino acids. Germline loops: CDR1 MNHEY, CDR2 SVGAGI. The V end lost 6 bases, the J end lost 1 base, and 12 bases lay between the germline ends.

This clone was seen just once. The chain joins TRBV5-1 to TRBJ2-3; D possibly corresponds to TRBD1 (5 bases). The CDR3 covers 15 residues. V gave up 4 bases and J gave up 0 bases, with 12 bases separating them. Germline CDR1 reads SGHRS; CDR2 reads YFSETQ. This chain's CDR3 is CASSLDTPSTDTQYF. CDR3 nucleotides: TGCGCCAGCAGCCTGGACACGCCTAGCACAGATACGCAGTATTTT.

The CDR3 reads CASSLPRLAGHNEQFF. The CDR3, as DNA: TGCGCCAGCAGCTTGCCAAGACTAGCGGGGCACAATGAGCAGTTCTTC. The chain combines TRBV5-1 with TRBJ2-1; 11 positions match TRBD2. There are 16 residues in the CDR3. Germline CDR1 SGHRS, CDR2 YFSETQ. V shed 1 base and J 5 bases; nucleotides not matched to a gene: 5.

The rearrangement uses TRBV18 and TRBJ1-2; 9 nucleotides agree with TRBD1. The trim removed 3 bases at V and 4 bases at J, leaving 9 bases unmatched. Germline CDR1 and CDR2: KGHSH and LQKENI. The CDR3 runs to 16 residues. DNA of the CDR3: TGTGCCAGCTCACCGAACACCGGGACAGGGCTCTATGGCTACACCTTC. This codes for CASSPNTGTGLYGYTF.

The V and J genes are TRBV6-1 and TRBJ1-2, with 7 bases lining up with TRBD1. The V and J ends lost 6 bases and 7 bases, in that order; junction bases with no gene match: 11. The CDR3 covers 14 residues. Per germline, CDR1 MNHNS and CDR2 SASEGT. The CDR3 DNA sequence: TGTGCCAGCAGAGATCCGGGACAGTCGGTTGGCTACACCTTC. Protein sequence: CASRDPGQSVGYTF.

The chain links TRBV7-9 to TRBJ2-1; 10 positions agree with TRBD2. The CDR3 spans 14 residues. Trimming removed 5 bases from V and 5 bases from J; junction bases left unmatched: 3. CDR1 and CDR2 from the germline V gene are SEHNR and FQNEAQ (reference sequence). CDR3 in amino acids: CASSPGLANNEQFF. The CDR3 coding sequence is TGTGCCAGCAGCCCGGGACTAGCGAACAATGAGCAGTTCTTC.

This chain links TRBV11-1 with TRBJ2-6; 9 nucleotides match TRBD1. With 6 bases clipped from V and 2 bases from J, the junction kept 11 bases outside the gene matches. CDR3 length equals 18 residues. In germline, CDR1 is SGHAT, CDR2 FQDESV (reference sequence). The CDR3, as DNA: TGTGCCAGCAGTAAGGCCGGGACAGGGATTCCTGGGGCCAACGTCCTGACTTTC. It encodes CASSKAGTGIPGANVLTF.

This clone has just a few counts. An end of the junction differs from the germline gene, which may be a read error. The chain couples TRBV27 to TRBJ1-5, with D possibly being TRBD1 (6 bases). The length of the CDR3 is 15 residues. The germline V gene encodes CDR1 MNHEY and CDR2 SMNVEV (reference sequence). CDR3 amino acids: CATSDPNQGNQPQHF. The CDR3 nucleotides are TGTGCCACCAGTGATCCCAATCAGGGGAATCAGCCCCAGCATTTT.

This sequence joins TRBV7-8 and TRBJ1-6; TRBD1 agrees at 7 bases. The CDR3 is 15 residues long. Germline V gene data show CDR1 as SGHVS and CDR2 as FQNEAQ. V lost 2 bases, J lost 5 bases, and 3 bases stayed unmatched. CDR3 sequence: CASSLTGTDNSPLHF. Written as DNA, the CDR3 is TGTGCCAGCAGCTTAACTGGGACAGATAATTCACCCCTCCACTTT.

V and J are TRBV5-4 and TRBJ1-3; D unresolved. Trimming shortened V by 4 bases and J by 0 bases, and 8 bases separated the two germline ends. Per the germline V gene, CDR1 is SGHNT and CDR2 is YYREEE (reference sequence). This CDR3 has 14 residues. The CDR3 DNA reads TGTGCCAGCAGCGGAGGGAACTCTGGAAACACCATATATTTT. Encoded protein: CASSGGNSGNTIYF. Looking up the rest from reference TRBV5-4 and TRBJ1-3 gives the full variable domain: ETGVTQSPTHLIKTRGQQVTLRCSSQSGHNTVSWYQQALGQGPQFIFQYYREEENGRGNFPPRFSGLQFPNYSSELNVNALELDDSALYLCASSGGNSGNTIYFGEGSWLTVV.

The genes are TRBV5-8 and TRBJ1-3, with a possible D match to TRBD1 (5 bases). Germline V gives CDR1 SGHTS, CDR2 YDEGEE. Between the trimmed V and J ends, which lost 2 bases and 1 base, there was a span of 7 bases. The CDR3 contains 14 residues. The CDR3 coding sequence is TGTGCCAGCAGCTTCAGGGTTTCTGGAAACACCATATATTTT. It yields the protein CASSFRVSGNTIYF.

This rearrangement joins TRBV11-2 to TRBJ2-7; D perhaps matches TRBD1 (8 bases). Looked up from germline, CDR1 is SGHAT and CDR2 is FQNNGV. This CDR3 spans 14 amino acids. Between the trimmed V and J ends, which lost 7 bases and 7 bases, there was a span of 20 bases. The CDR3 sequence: CASTNRQGRVEQYF. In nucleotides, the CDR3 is TGTGCCAGCACAAACCGACAGGGGAGGGTGGAGCAGTACTTC.

CDR3 sequence (DNA): TGTGCCAGTAGTACTCAGGGGCGCTTAGAGACCCAGTACTTC. As protein: CASSTQGRLETQYF. This chain links TRBV19 with TRBJ2-5; TRBD1 might be the D (6 bases). Looked up from germline, CDR1 is LNHDA and CDR2 is SQIVND (reference sequence). The CDR3 sequence is 14 residues long. The V end lost 4 bases, the J end lost 4 bases, and 13 bases lay between the germline ends.

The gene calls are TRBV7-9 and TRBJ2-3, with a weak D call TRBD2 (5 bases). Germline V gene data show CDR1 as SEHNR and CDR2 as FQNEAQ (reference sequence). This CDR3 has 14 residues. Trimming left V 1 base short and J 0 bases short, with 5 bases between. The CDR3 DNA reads TGTGCCAGCAGCTTAGGGACTAGCACAGATACGCAGTATTTT. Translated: CASSLGTSTDTQYF.

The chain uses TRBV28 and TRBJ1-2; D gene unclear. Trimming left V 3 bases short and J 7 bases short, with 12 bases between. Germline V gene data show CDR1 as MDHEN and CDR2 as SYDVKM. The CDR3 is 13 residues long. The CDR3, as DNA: TGTGCCAGCAGTTTGTCGGAGTTCGCTGGCTACACCTTC. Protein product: CASSLSEFAGYTF.

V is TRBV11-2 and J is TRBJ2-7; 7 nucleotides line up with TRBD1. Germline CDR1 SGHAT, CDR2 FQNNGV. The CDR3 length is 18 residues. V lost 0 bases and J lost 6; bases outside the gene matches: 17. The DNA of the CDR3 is TGTGCCAGCAGCTTAGAAGTAGGGGGCCGAACTCAACCTCGCGAGCAGTACTTC. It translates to CASSLEVGGRTQPREQYF.

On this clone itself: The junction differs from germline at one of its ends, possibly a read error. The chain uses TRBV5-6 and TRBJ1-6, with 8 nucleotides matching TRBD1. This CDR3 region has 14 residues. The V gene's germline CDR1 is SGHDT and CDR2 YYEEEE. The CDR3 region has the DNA TGTGCCAGCAGCTTGAGGGACAGGAATTCACCCCCCCACTTT. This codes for CASSLRDRNSPPHF.

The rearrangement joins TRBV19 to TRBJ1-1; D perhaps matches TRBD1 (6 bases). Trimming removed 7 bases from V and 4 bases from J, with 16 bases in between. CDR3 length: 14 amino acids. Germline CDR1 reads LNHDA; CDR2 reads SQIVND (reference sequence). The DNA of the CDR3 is TGTGCCAGTACTTTCAGGGGAAGAGGCACTGAAGCTTTCTTT. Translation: CASTFRGRGTEAFF.

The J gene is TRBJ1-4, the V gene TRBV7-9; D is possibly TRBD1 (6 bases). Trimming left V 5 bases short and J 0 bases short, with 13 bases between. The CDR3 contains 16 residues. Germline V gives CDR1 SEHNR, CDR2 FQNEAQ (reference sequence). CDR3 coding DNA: TGTGCCAGCAGCCCGGGCGCAGGGGCAACTAATGAAAAACTGTTTTTT. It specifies CASSPGAGATNEKLFF. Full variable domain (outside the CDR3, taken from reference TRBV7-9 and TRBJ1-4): DTGVSQNPRHKITKRGQNVTFRCDPISEHNRLYWYRQTLGQGPEFLTYFQNEAQLEKSRLLSDRFSAERPKGSFSTLEIQRTEQGDSAMYLCASSPGAGATNEKLFFGSGTQLSVL.